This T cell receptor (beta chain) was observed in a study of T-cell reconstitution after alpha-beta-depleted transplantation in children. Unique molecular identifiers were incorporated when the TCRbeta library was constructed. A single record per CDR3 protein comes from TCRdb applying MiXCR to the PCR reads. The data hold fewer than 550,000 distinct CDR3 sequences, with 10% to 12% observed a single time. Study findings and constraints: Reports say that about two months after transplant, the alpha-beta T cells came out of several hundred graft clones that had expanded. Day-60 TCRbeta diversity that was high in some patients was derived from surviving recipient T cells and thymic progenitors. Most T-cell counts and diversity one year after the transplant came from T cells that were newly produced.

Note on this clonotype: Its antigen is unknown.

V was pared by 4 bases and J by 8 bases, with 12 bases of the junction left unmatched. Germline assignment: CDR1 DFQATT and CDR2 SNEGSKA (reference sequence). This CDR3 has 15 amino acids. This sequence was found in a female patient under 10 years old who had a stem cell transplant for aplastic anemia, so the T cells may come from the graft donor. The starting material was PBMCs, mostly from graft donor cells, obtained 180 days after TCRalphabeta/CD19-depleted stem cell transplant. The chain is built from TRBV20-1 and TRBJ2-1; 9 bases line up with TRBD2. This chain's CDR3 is CSATRPIAGVHEQFF. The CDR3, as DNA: TGCAGTGCTACTAGGCCAATAGCGGGAGTACATGAGCAGTTCTTC.